The 4 T cell receptor beta chains below come from one sample, sequenced in a study of blood T cell repertoires in COVID-19. The repertoire was sequenced with immunoSEQ multiplex PCR; TCRdb's copy has only in-frame clones and lacks some. The table lists 80,000 to 100,000 clones, about 90% of them singletons, with 3.5% to 5.5% in the top ten. Sample: peripheral blood. The receptors here all came from a man aged 65 to 79 with acute or convalescent COVID-19.

The J gene is TRBJ2-1, the V gene TRBV4-1; 9 nucleotides align to TRBD2. Germline CDR1 reads MGHRA; CDR2 reads YSYEKL. V was pared by 4 bases and J by 4 bases, with 8 bases of the junction left unmatched. The CDR3 contains 16 residues. The CDR3 region has the DNA TGCGCCAGCAGCCGCAGCGGGGGGATCTGGTACAATGAGCAGTTCTTC. This gives the protein CASSRSGGIWYNEQFF.

This clone was counted between two and nine times. V and J are TRBV3-1 (or the pseudogene TRBV3-2) and TRBJ2-7; unclear D gene. V shed 4 bases and J shed 4 bases, with 11 bases lying between them. The CDR3 is 13 amino acids. Germline values: CDR1 LGHDT, CDR2 YNNKEL (reference sequence). CDR3 DNA: TGTGCCAGCAGCCGCTCCGGTTCATACGAGCAGTACTTC. Translation gives CASSRSGSYEQYF.

V gene TRBV30 combines with J gene TRBJ1-2; D gene ambiguous. The CDR3 is 12 amino acids. V lost 3 bases to trimming and J lost 6 bases, with 11 bases between them. Germline V gene data show CDR1 as GTSNPN and CDR2 as SVGIG (reference sequence). The CDR3 is CAWSLGMDGYTF. The DNA for the CDR3 is TGTGCCTGGAGCCTCGGGATGGATGGCTACACCTTC.

This clone appeared a single time. The V gene is TRBV9, the J gene TRBJ1-2, with D unclear. Between the trimmed V and J ends, which lost 4 bases and 0 bases, there was a span of 16 bases. Germline assignment: CDR1 SGDLS and CDR2 YYNGEE. This CDR3 contains 16 residues. As DNA, the CDR3 is TGTGCCAGCAGCCAAAGCACCTCGCGGGCTAACTATGGCTACACCTTC. Translated: CASSQSTSRANYGYTF.